This TCR beta chain was sequenced during a study of cytomegalovirus exposure and HLA in healthy donors. In the study overall: An earlier analysis found 117 million unique TCR beta sequences from about 190 million T cells. Overall study results and limits: About 87% or about 30% of the time was how often most TCR beta V segments were productive, according to an earlier analysis. Association of a missense DCLRE1C variant with TCR beta V- and J-gene trimming was reported in a later analysis.

Primers included in the PCR were 60 Vbeta and 13 Jbeta primers. Data came from immunoSEQ multiplex PCR; TCRdb stores just in-frame clones and leaves some out. The sample data list approximately 120,000 clones. Note on this clone: The antigen is undetermined.

The CDR3 length is 12 residues. Germline CDR1 and CDR2: ENHRY and SYGVKD. The J segment lost 3 bases and the V segment lost 8 bases, leaving 4 bases of the junction unmatched. The specimen was PBMCs. This receptor was obtained from a man aged 40-49 years in good health and CMV-seronegative. The chain joins TRBV10-3 to TRBJ2-7; 7 positions agree with TRBD2. CDR3 region: CAIGGGSYEQYF. Here the CDR3 DNA reads TGTGCCATCGGTGGCGGGAGCTACGAGCAGTACTTC.